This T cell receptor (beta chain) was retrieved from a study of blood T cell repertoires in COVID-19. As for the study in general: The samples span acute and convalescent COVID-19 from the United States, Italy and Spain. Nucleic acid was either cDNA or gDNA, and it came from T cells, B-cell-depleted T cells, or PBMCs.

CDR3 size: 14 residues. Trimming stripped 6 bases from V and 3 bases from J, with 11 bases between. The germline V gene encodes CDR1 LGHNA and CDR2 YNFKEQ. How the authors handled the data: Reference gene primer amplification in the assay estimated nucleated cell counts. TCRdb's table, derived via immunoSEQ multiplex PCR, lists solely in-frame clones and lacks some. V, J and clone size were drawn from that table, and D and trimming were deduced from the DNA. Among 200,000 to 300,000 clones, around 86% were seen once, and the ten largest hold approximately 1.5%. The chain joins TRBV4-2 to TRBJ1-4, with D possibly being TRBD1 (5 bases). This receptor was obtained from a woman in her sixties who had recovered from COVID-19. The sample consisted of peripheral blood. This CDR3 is CASSPRVPNEKLFF. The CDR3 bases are TGTGCCAGCAGTCCCAGGGTCCCTAATGAAAAACTGTTTTTT.